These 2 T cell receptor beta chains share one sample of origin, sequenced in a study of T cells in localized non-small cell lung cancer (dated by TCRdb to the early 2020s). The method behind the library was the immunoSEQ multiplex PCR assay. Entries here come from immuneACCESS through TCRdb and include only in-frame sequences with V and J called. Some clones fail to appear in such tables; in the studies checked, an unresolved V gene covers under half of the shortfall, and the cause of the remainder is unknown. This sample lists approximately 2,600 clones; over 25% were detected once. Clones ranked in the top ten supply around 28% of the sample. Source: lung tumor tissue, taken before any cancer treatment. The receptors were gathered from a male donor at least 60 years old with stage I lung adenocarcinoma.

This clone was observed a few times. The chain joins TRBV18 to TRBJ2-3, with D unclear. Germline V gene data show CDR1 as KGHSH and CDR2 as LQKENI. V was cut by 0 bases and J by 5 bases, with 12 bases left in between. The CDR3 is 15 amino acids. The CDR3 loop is CASSPPASGKDTQYF. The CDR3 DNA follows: TGTGCCAGCTCACCACCCGCCAGTGGGAAAGATACGCAGTATTTT.

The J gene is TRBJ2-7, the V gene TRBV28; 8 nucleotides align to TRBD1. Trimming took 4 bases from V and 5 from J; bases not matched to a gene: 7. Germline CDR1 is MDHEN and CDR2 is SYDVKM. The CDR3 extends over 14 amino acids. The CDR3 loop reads CASSSGDRGHEQYF. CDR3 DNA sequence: TGTGCCAGCAGTTCGGGAGACAGGGGACACGAGCAGTACTTC.